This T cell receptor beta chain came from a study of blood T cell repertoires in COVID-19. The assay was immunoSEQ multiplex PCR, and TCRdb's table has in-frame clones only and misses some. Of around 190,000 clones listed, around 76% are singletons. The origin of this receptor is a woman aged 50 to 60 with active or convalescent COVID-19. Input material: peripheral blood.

The chain's CDR3 is CASSFPTGGGNSPLHF. CDR3 DNA: TGTGCCAGCAGTTTTCCGACAGGGGGCGGTAATTCACCCCTCCACTTT. The J gene is TRBJ1-6, the V gene TRBV28, with 10 bases fitting TRBD1. Germline assignment: CDR1 MDHEN and CDR2 SYDVKM. CDR3 length: 16 residues. The ends lost 3 bases at V and 6 bases at J; junction bases unmatched: 5.